This T cell receptor beta chain was identified during a study of control samples from healthy donors and cancer patients. The CDR3 is 19 residues long. Germline CDR1 and CDR2: GTSNPN and SVGIG (reference sequence). V gave up 0 bases and J gave up 4 bases; unmatched junction bases: 17. Repertoires were generated with immunoSEQ multiplex PCR, while TCRdb's copy carries only in-frame clones and drops some. Altogether under 150,000 clones are present, 85% to 95% being singletons, with the ten largest covering roughly 2.6%. J is TRBJ1-2 and V is TRBV30, with 10 bases identical to TRBD1. The sample was blood. This clonotype was obtained from a man younger than 45 in good health. This CDR3 is CAWSVLQGQGEIFGYGYTF. CDR3 DNA sequence: TGTGCCTGGAGTGTACTTCAAGGACAGGGGGAGATTTTCGGCTATGGCTACACCTTC.